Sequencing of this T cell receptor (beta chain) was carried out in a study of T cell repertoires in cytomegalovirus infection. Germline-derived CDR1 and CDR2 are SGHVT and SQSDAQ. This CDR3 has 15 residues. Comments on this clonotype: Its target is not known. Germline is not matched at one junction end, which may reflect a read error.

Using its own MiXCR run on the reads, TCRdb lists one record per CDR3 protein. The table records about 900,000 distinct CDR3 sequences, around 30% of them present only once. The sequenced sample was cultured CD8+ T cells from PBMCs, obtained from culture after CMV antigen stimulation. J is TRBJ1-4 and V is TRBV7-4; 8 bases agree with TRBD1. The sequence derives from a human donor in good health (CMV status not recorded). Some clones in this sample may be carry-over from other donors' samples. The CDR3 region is CAGSGRDRRSEKLFF. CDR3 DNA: TGTGCCGGCAGCGGGAGGGACAGGCGTTCGGAAAAACTGTTTTTT.